Below are 10 T cell receptor beta chains sequenced from a single sample in a study of T-cell reconstitution after alpha-beta-depleted transplantation in children. Unique molecular identifiers were incorporated during preparation of the TCRbeta library. TCRdb redid the calling of the PCR reads with MiXCR, one entry per CDR3 protein. The sample has hundreds of thousands of distinct CDR3 sequences, approximately 14% seen once. The material sequenced was PBMCs, taken before TCRalphabeta/CD19-depleted stem cell transplant. The source is a girl aged 2 to 10 with congenital amegakaryocytic thrombocytopenia, due to receive a stem cell transplant.

There are a few counts of this clonotype. CDR3 loop: CASSLAFLSGTPNTGELFF. DNA of the CDR3: TGTGCCAGCAGCTTAGCATTTCTCTCCGGGACCCCCAACACCGGGGAGCTGTTTTTT. The chain uses TRBV11-1 and TRBJ2-2, with D perhaps TRBD1 or TRBD2 (5 bases each). V shed 0 bases and J shed 2 bases, with 19 bases lying between them. The CDR3 spans 19 residues. CDR1 SGHAT and CDR2 FQDESV come from the germline V gene (reference sequence).

This rearrangement joins TRBV3-1 to TRBJ2-1, with D perhaps matching TRBD1 (5 bases). V was clipped by 1 base and J by 7 bases, with 11 bases between them. The CDR3 sequence is 14 residues long. CDR1 LGHDT and CDR2 YNNKEL come from the germline V gene (reference sequence). CDR3 sequence: CASSQGTPGNEQFF. In nucleotides, the CDR3 is TGTGCCAGCAGCCAAGGTACCCCAGGGAATGAGCAGTTCTTC.

This chain uses TRBV10-3 with TRBJ2-1; no definite D call. CDR3 size: 14 residues. Per germline, CDR1 ENHRY and CDR2 SYGVKD. The V and J ends lost 5 bases and 0 bases respectively, with 8 bases between them. This CDR3 is CAISPPSSYNEQFF. The DNA of the CDR3 is TGTGCCATCAGTCCCCCGAGCTCCTACAATGAGCAGTTCTTC.

J is TRBJ2-1 and V is TRBV7-3, with 9 bases lining up with TRBD1. CDR3 size: 15 residues. Germline loops: CDR1 SGHTA, CDR2 FQGTGA. With V trimmed by 5 bases and J by 9 bases, 11 bases remained unmatched. The DNA for the CDR3 is TGTGCCAGCAGCCCTAGACAGGGGGTCTGGGCTGAGCAGTTCTTC. Translating gives CASSPRQGVWAEQFF.

The chain carries TRBV7-2 and TRBJ2-1, with D possibly matching TRBD2 (6 bases). This CDR3 contains 14 residues. Germline V CDR1 and CDR2: SGHTA, FQGNSA. V gave up 5 bases and J gave up 7 bases, with 15 bases separating them. The chain's CDR3 is CASSDNVGGNEQFF. The CDR3 bases are TGTGCCAGCAGCGACAACGTTGGGGGGAATGAGCAGTTCTTC.

There are a few counts of this clonotype. The chain combines TRBV12-3 or TRBV12-4 with TRBJ2-7; D possibly corresponds to TRBD2 (6 bases). Trimming pared 5 bases from V and 3 bases from J, leaving 14 bases between. The CDR3 has 14 amino acids. The CDR3 region has the DNA TGTGCCAGCAGTCGCCGCGGGGCAGACTACGAGCAGTACTTC. Its translation: CASSRRGADYEQYF.

This clonotype was counted at least ten times. The chain couples TRBV6-6 to TRBJ1-5; tentative D call: TRBD1 (6 bases). Trimming stripped 6 bases from V and 4 bases from J, with 10 bases between. This CDR3 region has 13 residues. Germline V lookup: CDR1 MNHNY, CDR2 SVGAGI (reference sequence). CDR3 sequence (DNA): TGTGCCAGCAGGGATCAGGGGAATCAGCCCCAGCATTTT. The encoded protein is CASRDQGNQPQHF.

The sample holds a few counts of this clonotype. The chain carries TRBV28 and TRBJ1-5; a weak D match, TRBD1 (6 bases). Germline lookup yields CDR1 MDHEN and CDR2 SYDVKM. The CDR3 is 18 residues long. V was pared by 6 bases and J by 0 bases, with 21 bases between. The CDR3 DNA sequence: TGTGCCAGCAGCACCCGACAGGTCGGGGGGAGTAGCAATCAGCCCCAGCATTTT. Translated: CASSTRQVGGSSNQPQHF.

This clonotype was counted only a few times. This rearrangement joins TRBV20-1 to TRBJ2-2; the match to TRBD1 covers 7 bases. Germline CDR1 and CDR2: DFQATT and SNEGSKA (reference sequence). V shed 1 base, J shed 6 bases, and the junction held 11 bases outside the gene matches. The CDR3 runs to 16 residues. CDR3 nucleotide sequence: TGCAGTGCTAGAGTCGGGCGGACAGGCGTCCCCGGGGAGCTGTTTTTT. Residues: CSARVGRTGVPGELFF.

Regarding this clonotype: A much larger clonotype is one base distant, so this may be a read error. This chain joins TRBV9 and TRBJ2-2, with 9 bases fitting TRBD1. Looked up from germline, CDR1 is SGDLS and CDR2 is YYNGEE. The CDR3 extends over 17 amino acids. The CDR3, as DNA: TGTGGCAGCAGCGCGGGGCCGGGACAGGGAAACACCGGGGAGCTGTTTTTT. It codes for CGSSAGPGQGNTGELFF.